This TCR beta chain was captured in a study of blood T cell repertoires in COVID-19. CDR3 size: 17 residues. With V trimmed by 7 bases and J by 1 base, 13 bases remained unmatched. From germline, CDR1 is MGHRA and CDR2 YSYEKL. Produced via immunoSEQ multiplex PCR; TCRdb's table is partial and in-frame only. The sample yields 85,000 to 110,000 clones, approximately 89% seen once. The rearrangement links TRBV4-1 to TRBJ1-1; 9 bases align to TRBD1. This receptor was identified in a woman aged 80 or over in a cohort sampled during active COVID-19. The material sequenced was peripheral blood. The CDR3 region is CASKDWPRGQGNTEAFF. As DNA, the CDR3 is TGCGCCAGCAAAGATTGGCCCCGGGGACAGGGGAACACTGAAGCTTTCTTT.